What follows is one T cell receptor beta chain and its context. The data originate from a study of blood T cell repertoires in COVID-19. Study summary: Whether acute or convalescent, the COVID-19 samples came from the United States, Italy and Spain. PBMCs, B-cell-depleted T cells, or T cells were the source of the cDNA or gDNA that made up the material.

In the authors' methods: From reference gene primer amplification, estimates of nucleated cell counts were derived. Libraries were prepared by immunoSEQ multiplex PCR; TCRdb keeps only in-frame clonotypes and omits some of them. V, J and clone size derive from that table, while D and trimming were established from the DNA sequence. The profile shows roughly 140,000 clones, roughly 86% of them singletons. The CDR3 covers 13 residues. Germline trimming cut 6 bases from V and 1 base from J; bases unmatched to any gene: 2. The sequenced sample was peripheral blood. The chain joins TRBV12-3 or TRBV12-4 to TRBJ1-1; TRBD1 matches at 7 bases. This receptor was obtained from a human donor in a cohort sampled during active COVID-19. This CDR3 reads CASRRDRNTEAFF. CDR3 nucleotide sequence: TGTGCCAGCAGGAGGGACAGGAACACTGAAGCTTTCTTT.